Following are 30 T cell receptor beta chains from one sample sequenced in a study of CD8 T cells in ankylosing spondylitis. Via MiXCR, TCRdb re-called the 5' RACE reads, giving one row per CDR3 protein. Of approximately 240,000 distinct CDR3 sequences listed, roughly a tenth were seen once; the top ten hold 2.6%. The sample comprised blood, either unsorted or a sorted T cell fraction (not recorded which). The source of these receptors is a male donor with ankylosing spondylitis or in good health (not recorded which).

The chain joins TRBV11-2 to TRBJ2-1; the match to TRBD1 covers 8 bases. CDR1 and CDR2 (germline): SGHAT, FQNNGV. The CDR3 consists of 18 residues. V lost 4 bases, J lost 8 bases, and 19 bases stayed unmatched. CDR3 sequence: CASSSRQGSPESRDEQFF. The DNA for the CDR3 is TGTGCCAGCAGCTCTAGACAGGGGAGCCCCGAAAGCAGAGATGAGCAGTTCTTC.

Ten or more counts support this clonotype. Here the CDR3 reads CASSFITQVYTGELYEQYF. The CDR3 DNA sequence: TGTGCCAGCAGTTTTATCACTCAAGTTTATACGGGAGAGTTGTACGAGCAGTACTTC. This chain joins TRBV12-3 or TRBV12-4 and TRBJ2-7, with a possible D match to TRBD2 (6 bases). The CDR3 sequence is 19 residues long. Trimming pared 3 bases from V and 4 bases from J, leaving 28 bases between.

This clonotype was recorded many times. V and J are TRBV21-1 and TRBJ1-2; the table names TRBD1, a call not compared with the DNA. TRBV21-1 corresponds to a pseudogene. This CDR3 has 13 amino acids. The CDR3 region is CASSKSTGHGYTF. DNA for the CDR3: TGTGCCAGCAGCAAAAGTACAGGACATGGCTACACCTTC.

About this clonotype itself: One junction end does not reproduce the germline sequence, and a read error may be involved. The chain employs TRBV11-2 and TRBJ2-7; no clear D gene. The CDR3 is 11 residues long. Germline CDR1 and CDR2: SGHAT and FQNNGV. For the CDR3, the DNA is TGTGCCGGCAGCGCTCTCTTCGAGCAGTACTTC. Protein: CAGSALFEQYF.

This clonotype occurred many times. CDR3 loop: CSAAPSGGSYTGELFF. The CDR3 nucleotides are TGCAGTGCTGCCCCTAGCGGGGGGAGTTACACCGGGGAGCTGTTTTTT. V gene TRBV20-1 combines with J gene TRBJ2-2, with TRBD2 matching 11 bases. CDR3 length equals 16 residues. Germline V gene data show CDR1 as DFQATT and CDR2 as SNEGSKA (reference sequence). The V segment lost 5 bases and the J segment 3 bases; nucleotides outside the gene matches: 8.

The table lists this clonotype with many counts. The chain is built from TRBV4-2 and TRBJ1-2, with D maybe TRBD1 (6 bases). Germline V gene lookup returns CDR1 LGHNA and CDR2 YNFKEQ. The CDR3 spans 19 residues. Trimming took 4 bases from V and 0 from J, leaving 24 bases between them. In nucleotides, the CDR3 is TGTGCCAGCAGCCCCCTCACCGGGGGCGGCGAACTAGCTAACTATGGCTACACCTTC. This translates into CASSPLTGGGELANYGYTF.

This clonotype was observed a handful of times. This chain uses TRBV30 with TRBJ1-5; 7 bases are a match to TRBD1. Trimming at V came to 5 bases and at J to 6 bases, leaving 7 bases not matched to a gene. The CDR3 consists of 13 residues. Germline-derived CDR1 and CDR2 are GTSNPN and SVGIG (reference sequence). As DNA, the CDR3 is TGTGCCTGGGAAACAGGGGCCGGTCAGCCCCAGCATTTT. It yields the protein CAWETGAGQPQHF.

This clonotype was observed at least ten times. The chain carries TRBV20-1 and TRBJ2-2; D might be TRBD1 (6 bases). This CDR3 contains 15 residues. Trimming left V 3 bases short and J 1 base short, with 12 bases between. Germline CDR1 reads DFQATT; CDR2 reads SNEGSKA (reference sequence). CDR3 loop: CSASDLQGNTGELFF. CDR3 coding DNA: TGCAGTGCTAGTGACCTACAGGGGAACACCGGGGAGCTGTTTTTT.

This clonotype was recorded many times. V usage is TRBV5-1 and J usage is TRBJ2-5; maybe TRBD1 (5 bases). CDR1 and CDR2 (germline): SGHRS, YFSETQ. CDR3 length: 13 residues. Deletions cut 3 bases from V and 2 bases from J, with 8 bases between. The CDR3 sequence is CASSSGHQETQYF. CDR3 sequence (DNA): TGCGCCAGCAGCTCCGGACATCAAGAGACCCAGTACTTC.

At least ten counts were recorded for this clonotype. The J gene is TRBJ2-3, the V gene TRBV12-3 or TRBV12-4; TRBD1 agrees at 10 bases. V was clipped by 5 bases and J by 5 bases; unmatched bases: 10. This CDR3 contains 16 residues. The CDR3 nucleotides read TGTGCCAGCAGTCCGATTGACAGGGGGCATCAAGATACGCAGTATTTT. Translation gives CASSPIDRGHQDTQYF.

This clonotype was seen repeatedly, ten times or more. The chain combines TRBV20-1 with TRBJ2-7, with no clear D. The CDR3 loop spans 11 amino acids. Germline V gives CDR1 DFQATT, CDR2 SNEGSKA (reference sequence). Trimming left V 5 bases short and J 3 bases short, with 8 bases between. CDR3 loop: CSAVLLYEQYF. CDR3 coding DNA: TGCAGTGCTGTCCTGCTCTACGAGCAGTACTTC.

This clonotype was observed at least ten times. The chain combines TRBV25-1 with TRBJ1-2; D remains ambiguous. The CDR3 runs 12 residues. Per the germline V gene, CDR1 is MGHDK and CDR2 is SYGVNS. The ends were cut back, 2 bases at V and 5 bases at J, with 6 bases in the middle. For the CDR3, the DNA is TGTGCCAGCAGTGAAGGGTGGTATGGCTACACCTTC. Translating it yields CASSEGWYGYTF.

The chain combines TRBV29-1 with TRBJ1-1; D unresolved. Trimming cost V 6 bases and J 4 bases, with 18 bases left between them. The CDR3 sequence is 14 residues long. CDR1 is SQVTM and CDR2 is ANQGSEA in the germline V gene. The CDR3 bases are TGCAGCGTCTCTGGGAGGGAGGGAGGCACTGAAGCTTTCTTT. Its translation is CSVSGREGGTEAFF.

This clonotype was detected many times. The J gene is TRBJ2-1, the V gene TRBV10-3; 9 bases line up with TRBD2. Trimming took 11 bases from V and 7 from J; bases not matched to a gene: 12. CDR3 length: 14 residues. Germline CDR1 ENHRY, CDR2 SYGVKD. The CDR3: CASGGAGGPNEQFF. The CDR3 nucleotides are TGTGCCTCCGGAGGGGCGGGAGGGCCTAATGAGCAGTTCTTC.

The sample holds many counts of this clonotype. The chain is built from TRBV20-1 and TRBJ1-2, with D uncertain. V was clipped by 3 bases and J by 0 bases, with 5 bases between them. Germline V gene sequence: CDR1 DFQATT, CDR2 SNEGSKA (reference sequence). The CDR3 runs to 12 residues. The DNA of the CDR3 is TGCAGTGCTAGTACAGCTAACTATGGCTACACCTTC. Its translation is CSASTANYGYTF.

At least ten counts were recorded for this clonotype. The rearrangement uses TRBV15 and TRBJ2-3; D remains unclear. The CDR3 has 16 residues. CDR1 and CDR2 from the germline V gene are LNHNV and YYDKDF (reference sequence). Trimming left V 1 base short and J 0 bases short, with 11 bases between. Here the CDR3 reads CATSRAAITSTDTQYF. CDR3 coding DNA: TGTGCCACCAGCAGAGCCGCAATTACTAGCACAGATACGCAGTATTTT.

The table lists this clonotype with many counts. The chain links TRBV20-1 to TRBJ1-1; no clear D. The germline V and J ends were trimmed by 4 bases and 0 bases, with 12 bases remaining between them. Germline lookup yields CDR1 DFQATT and CDR2 SNEGSKA (reference sequence). This CDR3 is built from 14 residues. The CDR3 loop is CSATGLGLNTEAFF. The CDR3 region has the DNA TGCAGTGCTACTGGACTAGGGCTGAACACTGAAGCTTTCTTT.

This clonotype was found a few times. The V and J genes are TRBV5-1 and TRBJ2-3; 7 nucleotides agree with TRBD1. CDR3 length equals 15 residues. Trimming took 4 bases from V and 0 from J; bases not matched to a gene: 5. Germline CDR1 SGHRS, CDR2 YFSETQ. The CDR3, as DNA: TGCGCCAGCAGCCCACAGGGGTCTAGCACAGATACGCAGTATTTT. Translation gives CASSPQGSSTDTQYF.

V gene TRBV29-1 combines with J gene TRBJ1-5; D not certain. Germline V lookup: CDR1 SQVTM, CDR2 ANQGSEA. The length of the CDR3 is 13 residues. Trimming stripped 0 bases from V and 4 bases from J, with 7 bases between. The CDR3 spells CSVEEAANQPQHF. The DNA of the CDR3 is TGCAGCGTTGAAGAGGCGGCAAATCAGCCCCAGCATTTT.

The table lists this clonotype with a few counts. The V gene is TRBV5-1, the J gene TRBJ1-4; no firm D call. The germline V gene encodes CDR1 SGHRS and CDR2 YFSETQ. CDR3 length: 14 amino acids. V was shortened by 0 bases and J by 3 bases, with 6 bases between the two germline ends. Here the CDR3 reads CASSLGAPNEKLFF. CDR3 bases: TGCGCCAGCAGCTTGGGGGCGCCTAATGAAAAACTGTTTTTT.

In this sample, this clonotype turned up many times. This rearrangement joins TRBV19 to TRBJ2-1, with unresolved D. From germline, CDR1 is LNHDA and CDR2 SQIVND (reference sequence). The CDR3 spans 14 residues. V was cut by 1 base and J by 0 bases, with 4 bases left in between. This chain's CDR3 is CASSIGSSYNEQFF. The DNA for the CDR3 is TGTGCCAGTAGTATAGGGAGCTCCTACAATGAGCAGTTCTTC.

This clonotype was counted between two and nine times. V is TRBV24-1 and J is TRBJ1-3; D call uncertain. This CDR3 comprises 18 residues. Trimming stripped 4 bases from V and 0 bases from J, with 18 bases between. Germline V gives CDR1 KGHDR, CDR2 SFDVKD. For the CDR3, the DNA is TGTGCCACCAGTGACTCTGCTCGGGGAGCCGACTCTGGAAACACCATATATTTT. This translates into CATSDSARGADSGNTIYF.

For this clonotype: A much larger clone lies one base from this, so it may be a read error. V is TRBV20-1 and J is TRBJ2-1; D may be TRBD1 or TRBD2 (5 bases each). CDR3 length: 12 residues. Germline loops: CDR1 DFQATT, CDR2 SNEGSKA (reference sequence). In DNA form, the CDR3 reads TGCAGTGCTAGATCGGGACCTTATGAGCGGTTCTTC. It codes for CSARSGPYERFF.

This clonotype was seen many times. The V gene is TRBV20-1, the J gene TRBJ2-7, with D unclear. The CDR3 extends over 12 amino acids. Germline CDR1 and CDR2: DFQATT and SNEGSKA (reference sequence). The V end lost 4 bases, the J end lost 3 bases, and 10 bases lay between the germline ends. CDR3 sequence (DNA): TGCAGTGCTACCTCAAACTTCTACGAGCAGTACTTC. It yields the protein CSATSNFYEQYF.

This clonotype was observed a handful of times. This rearrangement joins TRBV19 to TRBJ2-1; D unclear. The V gene's germline CDR1 is LNHDA and CDR2 SQIVND (reference sequence). V was trimmed by 3 bases and J by 5 bases, leaving 5 bases between them. The CDR3 has 12 amino acids. In nucleotides, the CDR3 is TGTGCCAGTAGTATGTGGGACAATGAGCAGTTCTTC. Protein sequence: CASSMWDNEQFF.

This clonotype was detected ten times or more. The chain employs TRBV6-5 and TRBJ2-6; 7 bases match TRBD1. CDR3 length: 18 residues. Unmatched junction bases numbered 7, after V lost 2 bases and J lost 0 bases. From germline, CDR1 is MNHEY and CDR2 SVGAGI. The CDR3 sequence: CASSYVRDRSSGANVLTF. CDR3 DNA sequence: TGTGCCAGCAGTTACGTCAGGGACAGATCCTCTGGGGCCAACGTCCTGACTTTC.

The gene calls are TRBV20-1 and TRBJ2-5, with 7 bases lining up with TRBD2. CDR1 DFQATT and CDR2 SNEGSKA come from the germline V gene (reference sequence). V gave up 6 bases and J gave up 2 bases; unmatched junction bases: 9. This CDR3 spans 14 amino acids. This chain's CDR3 is CSARTGGIQETQYF. The CDR3 DNA is TGCAGTGCCCGGACCGGGGGGATACAAGAGACCCAGTACTTC.

This clonotype was seen many times. J is TRBJ2-1 and V is TRBV29-1; D ambiguous. Germline V CDR1 and CDR2: SQVTM, ANQGSEA. The V end was cut by 3 bases, the J end by 4 bases, with 7 bases between. This CDR3 contains 12 residues. CDR3 coding DNA: TGCAGCGTTGATTTTCTTTACAATGAGCAGTTCTTC. This encodes CSVDFLYNEQFF.

This clonotype was counted many times. V usage is TRBV7-8 and J usage is TRBJ2-7, with D perhaps TRBD1 (6 bases). Trimming removed 1 base from V and 6 bases from J, with 13 bases in between. This CDR3 is built from 14 residues. Germline lookup yields CDR1 SGHVS and CDR2 FQNEAQ. The CDR3 region has the DNA TGTGCCAGCAGCTTAGTAGGTGAGACAGGCGAGCAGTACTTC. It yields the protein CASSLVGETGEQYF.

The V gene is TRBV29-1, the J gene TRBJ1-1; no definite D call. The CDR3 sequence is 12 residues long. Trimming removed 4 bases from V and 3 bases from J, with 9 bases in between. The V gene's germline CDR1 is SQVTM and CDR2 ANQGSEA. The DNA of the CDR3 is TGCAGCGTTGGTCTCGCCGACACTGAAGCTTTCTTT. Its protein is CSVGLADTEAFF.